The rows below give T cell receptor beta chains drawn from one sample of a study of CD8 T cells in ankylosing spondylitis. TCRdb itself ran the 5' RACE reads through MiXCR, one entry per CDR3 protein. The sample shows around 390,000 distinct CDR3 sequences, 20% to 25% of them seen only once. The sample was blood, either unsorted or a sorted T cell fraction (not recorded which). These receptors were collected from a male donor with ankylosing spondylitis. CDR3s include the opening cysteine and the closing phenylalanine or tryptophan. The D gene is left open where the match is weak. Where a row states a size, it is once, few, many or the class of an expanded clone; other rows omit it.

TRBD1	few	TRBV11-2	TRBJ1-2	CASSLVGTGSFTSYGYTF	TGTGCCAGCAGCTTAGTAGGGACAGGGAGTTTTACCTCCTATGGCTACACCTTC
-	-	TRBV3-1	TRBJ2-5	CASSQGDGQETQYF	TGTGCCAGCAGCCAAGGGGACGGACAAGAGACCCAGTACTTC
-	-	TRBV28	TRBJ1-2	CASTNKGDGSDGYTF	TGTGCCAGCACAAATAAGGGTGATGGGAGCGATGGCTACACCTTC
-	-	TRBV7-7	TRBJ2-2	CASSSTGPGELFF	TGTGCTAGCAGCTCCACTGGGCCCGGGGAGCTGTTTTTT
-	few	TRBV5-1	TRBJ2-7	CASSFFSNPPGEQYF	TGCGCCAGCAGCTTCTTTAGTAACCCCCCTGGCGAGCAGTACTTC
TRBD1	few	TRBV7-8	TRBJ2-3	CASSDKGTGVSDTQYF	TGTGCCAGCAGCGACAAAGGGACAGGGGTTTCCGATACGCAGTATTTT
-	few	TRBV6-1	TRBJ1-5	CASRLDSHQPQHF	TGTGCCAGCAGACTTGACAGTCATCAGCCCCAGCATTTT
-	many	TRBV4-1	TRBJ1-1	CASSPRGSSWDTEAFF	TGCGCCAGCAGCCCAAGAGGGAGTTCTTGGGACACTGAAGCTTTCTTT
TRBD1	few	TRBV29-1	TRBJ2-7	CSVGRSGTGGNEQYF	TGCAGCGTCGGTAGATCCGGGACAGGGGGCAACGAGCAGTACTTC
TRBD2	few	TRBV29-1	TRBJ2-1	CSVGSSGRATVYNEQFF	TGCAGCGTCGGTAGTAGCGGGAGGGCGACGGTTTACAATGAGCAGTTCTTC
-	-	TRBV5-5	TRBJ1-3	CASSLGAGRSSGNTIYF	TGTGCCAGCAGCTTGGGAGCGGGCCGAAGCTCTGGAAACACCATATATTTT
-	few	TRBV20-1	TRBJ2-1	CSARGPRNNEQFF	TGCAGTGCTAGGGGACCCAGAAACAATGAGCAGTTCTTC
-	-	TRBV7-8	TRBJ1-2	CASRPGSRYGYTF	TGTGCCAGCAGGCCAGGATCCCGCTATGGCTACACCTTC
-	-	TRBV5-1	TRBJ1-4	CASSLEGRNEKLFF	TGCGCCAGCAGCTTGGAGGGACGTAATGAAAAACTGTTTTTT
-	few	TRBV20-1	TRBJ2-3	CSARTSDTQYF	TGCAGTGCTAGAACATCAGATACGCAGTATTTT
-	-	TRBV18	TRBJ2-3	CASSPITRPRTSTDTQYF	TGTGCCAGCTCACCGATAACACGTCCCAGAACTAGCACAGATACGCAGTATTTT
TRBD2	-	TRBV7-3	TRBJ2-1	CASSLTSGRYNEQFF	TGTGCCAGCAGCTTAACCAGCGGGAGGTACAATGAGCAGTTCTTC
-	-	TRBV20-1	TRBJ2-2	CSAREGRGIDTGELFF	TGCAGTGCTAGAGAGGGGAGGGGGATTGACACCGGGGAGCTGTTTTTT
-	few	TRBV12-3/TRBV12-4	TRBJ1-2	CASSFSTWAENDGYTF	TGTGCCAGCAGTTTCAGTACTTGGGCCGAAAACGATGGCTACACCTTC
-	-	TRBV14	TRBJ1-1	CASSQDWPYTEAFF	TGTGCCAGCAGCCAAGACTGGCCTTATACTGAAGCTTTCTTT
TRBD2	few	TRBV6-2/TRBV6-3	TRBJ2-3	CASSYPGLAGFTDTQYF	TGTGCCAGCAGTTACCCCGGACTAGCGGGGTTCACAGATACGCAGTATTTT
-	few	TRBV5-1	TRBJ2-7	CASSLRPVVYEQYF	TGCGCCAGCAGCTTGCGGCCGGTGGTTTACGAGCAGTACTTC
-	few	TRBV20-1	TRBJ1-2	CSVKGDDYGYTF	TGCAGTGTAAAGGGGGATGACTATGGCTACACCTTC
-	few	TRBV18	TRBJ1-1	CASSRTLVEAFF	TGTGCCAGCTCCCGGACCCTTGTAGAAGCTTTCTTT
-	few	TRBV20-1	TRBJ2-1	CSASVDPYNEQFF	TGCAGTGCTAGCGTCGACCCCTACAATGAGCAGTTCTTC
-	-	TRBV7-2	TRBJ2-6	CASSKPGRSGANVLTF	TGTGCCAGCAGCAAACCCGGCCGGTCTGGGGCCAACGTCCTGACTTTC
-	few	TRBV2	TRBJ2-7	CATKKRSIHPYEQYF	TGTGCCACCAAGAAACGGAGTATTCACCCTTACGAGCAGTACTTC
-	-	TRBV6-1	TRBJ1-1	CASRKGGLNTEAFF	TGTGCCAGCAGGAAGGGGGGGTTGAACACTGAAGCTTTCTTT
-	-	TRBV12-3/TRBV12-4	TRBJ2-6	CASSPLRGATFSGANVLTF	TGTGCCAGCAGTCCTCTTAGGGGGGCGACCTTCTCTGGGGCCAACGTCCTGACTTTC
TRBD1	-	TRBV18	TRBJ2-1	CASSLTGDYEQFF	TGTGCCAGCTCGCTTACAGGGGATTACGAGCAGTTCTTC
-	-	TRBV9	TRBJ2-1	CASSVVGGGPSYNEQFF	TGTGCCAGCAGCGTAGTAGGAGGGGGACCCTCCTACAATGAGCAGTTCTTC
-	-	TRBV5-6	TRBJ2-2	CASSLWGRTPGGTGELFF	TGTGCCAGCAGCCTGTGGGGCCGGACCCCGGGTGGCACCGGGGAGCTGTTTTTT
-	few	TRBV20-1	TRBJ1-5	CSARPPGLGQPQHF	TGCAGTGCTAGACCCCCAGGGTTAGGTCAGCCCCAGCATTTT
-	-	TRBV4-1	TRBJ2-1	CASSLGGRAENEQFF	TGCGCCAGCAGCCTCGGCGGCAGAGCCGAGAATGAGCAGTTCTTC
TRBD1	few	TRBV6-1	TRBJ2-1	CASSEVPGQPRVEQFF	TGTGCCAGCAGTGAAGTCCCGGGACAGCCCAGAGTGGAGCAGTTCTTC
-	-	TRBV28	TRBJ2-1	CASSPPGAGLNEQFF	TGTGCCAGCAGTCCCCCGGGGGCGGGCCTAAATGAGCAGTTCTTC
-	-	TRBV28	TRBJ2-1	CASRFDRTGYNEQFF	TGTGCCAGCAGGTTCGATAGGACTGGCTACAATGAGCAGTTCTTC
TRBD1	few	TRBV10-3	TRBJ1-2	CAISEDRGDYPGYTF	TGTGCCATCAGTGAGGACAGGGGGGATTATCCTGGCTACACCTTC
-	-	TRBV5-1	TRBJ1-3	CASSFNGQSGNTIYF	TGCGCCAGCAGCTTTAACGGACAATCTGGAAACACCATATATTTT
-	few	TRBV6-5	TRBJ1-1	CASSYDDSLNTEAFF	TGTGCCAGCAGTTACGATGACTCCCTGAACACTGAAGCTTTCTTT
-	few	TRBV5-1	TRBJ2-2	CASSLRATSNTGELFF	TGCGCCAGCAGCTTGCGGGCCACTTCGAACACCGGGGAGCTGTTTTTT